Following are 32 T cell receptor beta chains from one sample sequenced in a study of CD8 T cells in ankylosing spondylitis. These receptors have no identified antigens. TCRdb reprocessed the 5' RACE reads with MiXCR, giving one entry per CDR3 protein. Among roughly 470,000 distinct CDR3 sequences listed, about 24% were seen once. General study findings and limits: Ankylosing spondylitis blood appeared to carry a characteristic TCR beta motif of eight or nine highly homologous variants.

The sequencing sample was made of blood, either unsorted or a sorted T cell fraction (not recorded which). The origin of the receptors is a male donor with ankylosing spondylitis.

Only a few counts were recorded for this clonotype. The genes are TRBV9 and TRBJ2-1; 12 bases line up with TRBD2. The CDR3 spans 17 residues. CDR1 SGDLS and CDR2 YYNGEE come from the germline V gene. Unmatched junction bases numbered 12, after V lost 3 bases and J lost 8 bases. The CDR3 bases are TGTGCCAGCAGCGCCGAGACTAGCGGGAGACTTCTAGATGAGCAGTTCTTC. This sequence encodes CASSAETSGRLLDEQFF.

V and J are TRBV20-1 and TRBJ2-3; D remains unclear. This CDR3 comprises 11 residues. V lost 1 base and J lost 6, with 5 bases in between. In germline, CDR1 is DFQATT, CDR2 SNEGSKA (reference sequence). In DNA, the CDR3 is TGCAGTGCTAGAGCCCTGGATACGCAGTATTTT. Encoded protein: CSARALDTQYF.

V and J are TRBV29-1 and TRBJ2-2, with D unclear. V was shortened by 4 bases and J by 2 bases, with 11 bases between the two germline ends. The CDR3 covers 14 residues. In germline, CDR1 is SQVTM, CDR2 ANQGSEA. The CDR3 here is CSVGWRFNTGELFF. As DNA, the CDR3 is TGCAGCGTTGGATGGAGATTCAACACCGGGGAGCTGTTTTTT.

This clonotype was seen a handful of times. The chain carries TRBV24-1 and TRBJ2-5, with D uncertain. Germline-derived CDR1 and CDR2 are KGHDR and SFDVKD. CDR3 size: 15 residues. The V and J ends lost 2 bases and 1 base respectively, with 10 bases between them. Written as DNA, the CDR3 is TGTGCCACCAGTGATTCGCAGGACCTCCAAGAGACCCAGTACTTC. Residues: CATSDSQDLQETQYF.

In DNA form, the CDR3 reads TGTGCTAGTGGGTATGGCGGGATGGGCACAGATACGCAGTATTTT. It codes for CASGYGGMGTDTQYF. The genes are TRBV12-5 and TRBJ2-3, with a possible D match to TRBD2 (6 bases). The V gene lost 6 bases and the J gene lost 1 base, with 14 bases spanning the gap. Per the germline V gene, CDR1 is LGHNT and CDR2 is FRNRAP. There are 15 residues in the CDR3.

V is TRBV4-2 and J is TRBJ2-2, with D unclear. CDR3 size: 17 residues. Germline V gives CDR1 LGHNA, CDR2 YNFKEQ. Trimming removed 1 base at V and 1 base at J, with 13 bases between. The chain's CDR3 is CASSQAITEKNTGELFF. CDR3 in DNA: TGTGCCAGCAGCCAAGCTATAACGGAGAAGAACACCGGGGAGCTGTTTTTT.

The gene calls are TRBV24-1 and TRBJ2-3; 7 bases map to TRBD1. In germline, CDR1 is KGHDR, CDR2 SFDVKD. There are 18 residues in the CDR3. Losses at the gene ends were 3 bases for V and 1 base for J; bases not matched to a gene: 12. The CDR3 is CATSDGGTGAIGTDTQYF. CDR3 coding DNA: TGTGCCACCAGTGATGGCGGAACAGGGGCTATTGGCACAGATACGCAGTATTTT.

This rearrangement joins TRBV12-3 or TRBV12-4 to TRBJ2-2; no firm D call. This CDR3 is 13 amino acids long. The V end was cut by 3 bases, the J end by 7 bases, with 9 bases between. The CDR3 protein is CASSFIDGGELFF. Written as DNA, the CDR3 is TGTGCCAGCAGTTTCATCGACGGCGGGGAGCTGTTTTTT.

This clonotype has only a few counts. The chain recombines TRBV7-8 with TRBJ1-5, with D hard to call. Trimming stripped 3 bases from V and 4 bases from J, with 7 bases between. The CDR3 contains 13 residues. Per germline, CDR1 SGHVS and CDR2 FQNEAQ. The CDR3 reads CASSFAENQPQHF. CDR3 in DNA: TGTGCCAGCAGCTTTGCGGAAAATCAGCCCCAGCATTTT. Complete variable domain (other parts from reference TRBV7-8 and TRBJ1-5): GAGVSQSPRYKVAKRGQDVALRCDPISGHVSLFWYQQALGQGPEFLTYFQNEAQLDKSGLPSDRFFAERPEGSVSTLKIQRTQQEDSAVYLCASSFAENQPQHFGDGTRLSIL.

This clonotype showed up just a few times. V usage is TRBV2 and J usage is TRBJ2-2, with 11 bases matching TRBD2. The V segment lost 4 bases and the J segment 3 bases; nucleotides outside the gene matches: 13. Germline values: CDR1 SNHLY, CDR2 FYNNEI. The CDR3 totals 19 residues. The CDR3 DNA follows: TGTGCCAGCAGTGGACTAGCGGGACCTAAGACCCTTCACACCGGGGAGCTGTTTTTT. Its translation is CASSGLAGPKTLHTGELFF.

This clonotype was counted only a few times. This CDR3 reads CSASERGFDEQYF. For the CDR3, the DNA is TGCAGTGCCTCCGAGAGGGGATTTGACGAGCAGTACTTC. The chain joins TRBV20-1 to TRBJ2-7; the D call may be TRBD1 or TRBD2 (5 bases each). The CDR3 sequence is 13 residues long. Germline CDR1 and CDR2: DFQATT and SNEGSKA (reference sequence). V was cut by 6 bases and J by 5 bases, with 17 bases left in between.

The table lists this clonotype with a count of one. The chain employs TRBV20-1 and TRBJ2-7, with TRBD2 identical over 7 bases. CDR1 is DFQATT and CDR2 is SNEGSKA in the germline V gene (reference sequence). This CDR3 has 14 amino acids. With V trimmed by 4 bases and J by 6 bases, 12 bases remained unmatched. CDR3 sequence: CSAISPSGLLEQYF. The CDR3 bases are TGCAGTGCTATTAGTCCTAGCGGACTACTCGAGCAGTACTTC.

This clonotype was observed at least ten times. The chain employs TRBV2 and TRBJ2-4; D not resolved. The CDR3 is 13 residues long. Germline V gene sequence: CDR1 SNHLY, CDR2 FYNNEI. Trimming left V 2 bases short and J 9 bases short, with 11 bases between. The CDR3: CASSEPFVTIQYF. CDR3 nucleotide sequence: TGTGCCAGCAGTGAACCTTTTGTGACCATTCAGTACTTC.

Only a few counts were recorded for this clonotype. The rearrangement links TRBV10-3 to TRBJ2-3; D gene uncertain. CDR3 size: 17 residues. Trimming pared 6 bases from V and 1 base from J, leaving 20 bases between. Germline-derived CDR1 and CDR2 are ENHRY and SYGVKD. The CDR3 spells CAISPLLSSGGTDTQYF. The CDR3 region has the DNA TGTGCCATCAGCCCATTACTGAGCTCCGGTGGCACAGATACGCAGTATTTT.

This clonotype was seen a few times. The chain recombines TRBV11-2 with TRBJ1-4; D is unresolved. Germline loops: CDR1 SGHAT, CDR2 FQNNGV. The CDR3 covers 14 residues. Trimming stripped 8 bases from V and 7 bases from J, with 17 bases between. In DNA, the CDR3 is TGTGCCAGCGCCTCCGTAGACTGGGCTGAAAAACTGTTTTTT. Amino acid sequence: CASASVDWAEKLFF.

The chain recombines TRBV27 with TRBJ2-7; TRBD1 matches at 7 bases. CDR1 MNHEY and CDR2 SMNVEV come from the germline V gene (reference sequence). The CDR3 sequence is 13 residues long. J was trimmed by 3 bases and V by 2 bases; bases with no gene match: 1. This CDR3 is CASSLNRGYEQYV. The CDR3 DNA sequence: TGTGCCAGCAGTTTAAACAGGGGCTACGAGCAGTACGTC.

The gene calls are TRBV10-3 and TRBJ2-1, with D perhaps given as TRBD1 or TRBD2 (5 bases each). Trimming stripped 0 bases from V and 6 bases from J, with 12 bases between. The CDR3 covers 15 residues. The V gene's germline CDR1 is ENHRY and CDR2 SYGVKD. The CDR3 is CAISESRGPSNEQFF. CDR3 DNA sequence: TGTGCCATCAGTGAGTCGAGGGGCCCGAGCAATGAGCAGTTCTTC.

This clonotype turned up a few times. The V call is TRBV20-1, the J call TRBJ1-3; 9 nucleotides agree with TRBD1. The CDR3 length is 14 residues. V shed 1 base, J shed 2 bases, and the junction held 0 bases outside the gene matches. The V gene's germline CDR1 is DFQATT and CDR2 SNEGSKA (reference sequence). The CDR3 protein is CSARGDRAGNTIYF. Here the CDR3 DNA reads TGCAGTGCTAGAGGGGACAGGGCTGGAAACACCATATATTTT.

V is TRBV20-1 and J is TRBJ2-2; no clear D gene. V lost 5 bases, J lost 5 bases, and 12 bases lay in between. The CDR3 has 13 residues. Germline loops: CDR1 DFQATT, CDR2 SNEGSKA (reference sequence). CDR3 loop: CSAEQVGTGELFF. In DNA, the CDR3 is TGCAGTGCTGAGCAGGTTGGGACCGGGGAGCTGTTTTTT.

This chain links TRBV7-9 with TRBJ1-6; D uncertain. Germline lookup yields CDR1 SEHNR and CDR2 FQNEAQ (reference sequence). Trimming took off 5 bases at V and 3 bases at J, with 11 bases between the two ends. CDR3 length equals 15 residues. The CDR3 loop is CASSPGVLYNSPLHF. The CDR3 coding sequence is TGTGCCAGCAGCCCCGGAGTTCTCTATAATTCACCCCTCCACTTT. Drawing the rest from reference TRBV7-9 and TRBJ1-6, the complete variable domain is DTGVSQNPRHKITKRGQNVTFRCDPISEHNRLYWYRQTLGQGPEFLTYFQNEAQLEKSRLLSDRFSAERPKGSFSTLEIQRTEQGDSAMYLCASSPGVLYNSPLHFGNGTRLTVT.

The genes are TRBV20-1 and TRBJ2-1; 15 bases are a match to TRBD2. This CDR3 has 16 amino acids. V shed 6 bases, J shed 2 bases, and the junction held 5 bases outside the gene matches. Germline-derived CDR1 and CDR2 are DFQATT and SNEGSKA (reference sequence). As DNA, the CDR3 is TGCAGTGCCCCGGGACTAGCGGGAGGCGCCTACAATGAGCAGTTCTTC. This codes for CSAPGLAGGAYNEQFF.

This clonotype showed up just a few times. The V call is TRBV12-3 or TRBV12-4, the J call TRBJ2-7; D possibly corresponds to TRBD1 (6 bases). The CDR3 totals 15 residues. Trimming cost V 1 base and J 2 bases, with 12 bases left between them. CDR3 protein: CASSLGQGIAYEQYF. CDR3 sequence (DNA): TGTGCCAGCAGTTTAGGCCAGGGGATCGCCTACGAGCAGTACTTC.

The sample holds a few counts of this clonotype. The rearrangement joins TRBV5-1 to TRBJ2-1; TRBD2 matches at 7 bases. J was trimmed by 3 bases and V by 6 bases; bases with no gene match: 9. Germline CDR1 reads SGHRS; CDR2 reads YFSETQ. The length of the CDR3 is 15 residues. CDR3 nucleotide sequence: TGCGCCAGCAACCCGGGAGGTCCCCGCTACAATGAGCAGTTCTTC. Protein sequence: CASNPGGPRYNEQFF.

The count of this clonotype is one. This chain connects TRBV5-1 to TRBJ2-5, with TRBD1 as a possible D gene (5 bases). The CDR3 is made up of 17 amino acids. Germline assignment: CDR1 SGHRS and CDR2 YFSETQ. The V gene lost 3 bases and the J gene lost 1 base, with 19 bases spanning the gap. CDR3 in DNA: TGCGCCAGCAGCTCCGGGCTACAACGAAGGGGCCAAGAGACCCAGTACTTC. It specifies CASSSGLQRRGQETQYF.

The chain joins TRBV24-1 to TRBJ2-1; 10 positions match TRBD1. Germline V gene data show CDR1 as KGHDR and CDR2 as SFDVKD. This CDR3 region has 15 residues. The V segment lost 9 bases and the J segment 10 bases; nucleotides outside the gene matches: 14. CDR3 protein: CATSDPKTGGNEQFF. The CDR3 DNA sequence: TGTGCCACCTCTGACCCAAAGACAGGGGGCAACGAGCAGTTCTTC.

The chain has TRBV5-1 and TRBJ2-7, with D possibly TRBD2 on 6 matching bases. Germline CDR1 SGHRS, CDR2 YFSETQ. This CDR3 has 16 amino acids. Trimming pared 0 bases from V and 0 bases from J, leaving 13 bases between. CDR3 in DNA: TGCGCCAGCAGCTTGGGTTTGCAGGAGGGCTCCTACGAGCAGTACTTC. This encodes CASSLGLQEGSYEQYF.

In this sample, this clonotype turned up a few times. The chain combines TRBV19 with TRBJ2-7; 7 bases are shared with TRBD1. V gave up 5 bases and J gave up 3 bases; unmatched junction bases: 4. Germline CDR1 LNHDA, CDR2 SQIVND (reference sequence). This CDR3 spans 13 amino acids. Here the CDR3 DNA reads TGTGCCAGTAGTCCCGGGACAGTCTACGAGCAGTACTTC. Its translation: CASSPGTVYEQYF. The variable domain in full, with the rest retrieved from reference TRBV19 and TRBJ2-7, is DGGITQSPKYLFRKEGQNVTLSCEQNLNHDAMYWYRQDPGQGLRLIYYSQIVNDFQKGDIAEGYSVSREKKESFPLTVTSAQKNPTAFYLCASSPGTVYEQYFGPGTRLTVT.

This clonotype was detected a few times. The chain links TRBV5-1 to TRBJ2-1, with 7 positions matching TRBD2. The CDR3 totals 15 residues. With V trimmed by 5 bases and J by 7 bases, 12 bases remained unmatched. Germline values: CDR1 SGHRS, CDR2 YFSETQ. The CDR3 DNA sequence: TGCGCCAGCAGTAGGGACGGGAGGCCGGTTAATGAGCAGTTCTTC. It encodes CASSRDGRPVNEQFF.

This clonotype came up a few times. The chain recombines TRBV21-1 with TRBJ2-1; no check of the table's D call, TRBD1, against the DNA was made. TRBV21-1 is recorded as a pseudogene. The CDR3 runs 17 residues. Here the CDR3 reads CASTKPRDKSSYNEQFF. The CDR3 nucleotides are TGTGCCAGCACTAAACCCCGGGACAAGAGCTCCTACAATGAGCAGTTCTTC.

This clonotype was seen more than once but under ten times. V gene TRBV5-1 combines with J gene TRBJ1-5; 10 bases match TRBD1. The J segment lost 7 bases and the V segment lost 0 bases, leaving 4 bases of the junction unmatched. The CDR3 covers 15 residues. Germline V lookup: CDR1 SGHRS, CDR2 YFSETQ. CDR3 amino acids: CASSLETGGGQPQHF. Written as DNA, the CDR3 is TGCGCCAGCAGCTTGGAGACAGGGGGCGGGCAGCCCCAGCATTTT. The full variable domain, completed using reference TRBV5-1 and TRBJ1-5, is KAGVTQTPRYLIKTRGQQVTLSCSPISGHRSVSWYQQTPGQGLQFLFEYFSETQRNKGNFPGRFSGRQFSNSRSEMNVSTLELGDSALYLCASSLETGGGQPQHFGDGTRLSIL.

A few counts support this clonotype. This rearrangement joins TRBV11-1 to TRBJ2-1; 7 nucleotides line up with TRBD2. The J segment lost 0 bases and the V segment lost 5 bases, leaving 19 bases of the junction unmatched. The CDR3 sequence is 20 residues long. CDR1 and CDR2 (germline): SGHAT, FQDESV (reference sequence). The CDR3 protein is CASSLMGRLAERSSYNEQFF. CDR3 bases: TGTGCCAGCAGCCTGATGGGCAGGCTAGCGGAGAGGAGCTCCTACAATGAGCAGTTCTTC.

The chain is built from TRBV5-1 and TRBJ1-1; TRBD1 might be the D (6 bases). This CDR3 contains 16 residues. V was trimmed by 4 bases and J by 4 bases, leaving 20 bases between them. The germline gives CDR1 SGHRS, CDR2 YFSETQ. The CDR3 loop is CASSVAPQGSGTEAFF. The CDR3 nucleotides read TGCGCCAGCAGCGTCGCGCCACAGGGAAGTGGCACTGAAGCTTTCTTT.